These T cell receptor beta chains were read from a single sample in a study of T cell changes during pregnancy in multiple sclerosis. Only in-frame clones appear in the TCRdb table, and some are missing; sequencing was by immunoSEQ multiplex PCR. The sample gives roughly 40,000 clones, 89% of which show up once; around 0.51% is in the top ten. The sample consisted of CD4+ T cells from peripheral blood mononuclear cells, taken in the first trimester of pregnancy. These receptors were collected from a female donor with multiple sclerosis, enrolled in a pregnancy study. Each CDR3 is given with its conserved first and last residue. The order of the fields is clone size, D gene, V gene, J gene, CDR3 length, CDR3 DNA, CDR3 protein. The D gene is left open where the match is weak. Rows give clone size only sometimes, using once, few, many, or a class for an expanded clone.

-	TRBD1	TRBV7-9	TRBJ1-1	14	TGTGCCAGCAGTCCACAGGGGGTGAACACTGAAGCTTTCTTT	CASSPQGVNTEAFF
-	-	TRBV7-3	TRBJ2-2	19	TGTGCCAGCAGCTTAAACCCTCACACCAGATATTCAGGGTCCGGGGAGCTGTTTTTT	CASSLNPHTRYSGSGELFF
-	-	TRBV5-4	TRBJ2-3	17	TGTGCCAGCAGCTTGGGACGGGCCATACAACGGGGAGATACGCAGTATTTT	CASSLGRAIQRGDTQYF
-	-	TRBV7-2	TRBJ1-2	15	TGTGCCAGCAGCCTGGCAATGGTAGGGGCCTATGGCTACACCTTC	CASSLAMVGAYGYTF
-	TRBD1	TRBV30	TRBJ2-5	13	TGTGCCTGGGCAGGGGGCTCCCAAGAGACCCAGTACTTC	CAWAGGSQETQYF
-	TRBD2	TRBV6-1	TRBJ2-1	17	TGTGCCAGCAGTGAACTATGGCTAGCGGGAGGGGGCCGGGAGCAGTTCTTC	CASSELWLAGGGREQFF
once	-	TRBV7-2	TRBJ1-1	11	TGTGCCAGCAGCACCCAAGGGGCGGCTTTCTTT	CASSTQGAAFF
-	TRBD1	TRBV5-1	TRBJ2-3	15	TGCGCCAGCGCCGACAGGGGGCGAGGGGCAGATACGCAGTATTTT	CASADRGRGADTQYF
-	TRBD1	TRBV6-1	TRBJ1-2	13	TGTGCCAGCAGAACCGGGACAGGGTATGGCTACACCTTC	CASRTGTGYGYTF
-	-	TRBV7-2	TRBJ2-1	14	TGTGCCAGCAGCCAGGGCGGGGTAAACAATGAGCAGTTCTTC	CASSQGGVNNEQFF
-	TRBD1	TRBV19	TRBJ2-7	14	TGTGCCAGTAGCCGGGACAGTCTCCGATACGAGCAGTACTTC	CASSRDSLRYEQYF
-	-	TRBV30	TRBJ1-2	16	TGTGCCTGGAGCCCCTATGACAGGCCGACTAACTATGGCTACACCTTC	CAWSPYDRPTNYGYTF
-	-	TRBV5-6	TRBJ1-4	13	TGTGCCAGCCAAAAATCAACTAATGAAAAACTGTTTTTT	CASQKSTNEKLFF
-	-	TRBV6-1	TRBJ2-7	14	TGTGCCCACCGGAGGGAAGGGAGTCTGTACGAGCAGTACTTC	CAHRREGSLYEQYF
-	-	TRBV5-1	TRBJ1-1	13	TGCGCCAGCAGCTTGCTTCCGAACACTGAAGCTTTCTTT	CASSLLPNTEAFF
-	TRBD2	TRBV5-6	TRBJ2-5	15	TGTGCCAGCAGCTTGCCGGGACTAGCGGGAGAGACCCAGTACTTC	CASSLPGLAGETQYF
-	-	TRBV7-2	TRBJ1-1	15	TGTGCCAGCAGCCCATTCAGGGTCTCTGGCACTGAAGCTTTCTTT	CASSPFRVSGTEAFF
-	-	TRBV30	TRBJ1-2	13	TGTGCCTGGAGTGTGGACAGCTCCTATGGCTACACCTTC	CAWSVDSSYGYTF
-	TRBD2	TRBV4-3	TRBJ2-3	18	TGCGCCAGCAGCCTAGGACTAGCGGTTACGGGCCGCACAGATACGCAGTATTTT	CASSLGLAVTGRTDTQYF
-	TRBD2	TRBV19	TRBJ2-5	17	TGTGCCAGTAGTCCCCCGGGACTAGCGGGAGGGAAAACGTCCCAGTACTTC	CASSPPGLAGGKTSQYF
-	-	TRBV6-1	TRBJ2-7	14	TGTGCCAGCAGAAGAGGGGAGGTGGCCGGGGAGCAGTACTTC	CASRRGEVAGEQYF
-	TRBD2	TRBV6-5	TRBJ2-7	14	TGTGCCAGCAGTCTAGCGGGAGCCTCTAGAGTCGGGTACTTC	CASSLAGASRVGYF
-	-	TRBV5-5	TRBJ2-1	15	TGTGCCAGCAGCTTGGCGGGGGACCCCTACAATGAGCAGTTCTTC	CASSLAGDPYNEQFF
-	TRBD2	TRBV5-1	TRBJ2-5	18	TGCGCCAGCAGCTTACGTAGCGGGGGGCCTTTTTCGGGGGAGACCCAGTACTTC	CASSLRSGGPFSGETQYF
-	TRBD1	TRBV10-3	TRBJ1-5	17	TGTGCCATCAGTGATAAGGGGACAGGGGGAAGCAATCAGCCCCAGCATTTT	CAISDKGTGGSNQPQHF
-	TRBD1	TRBV6-6	TRBJ1-5	15	TGTGCCAGCAGAAGGACAGGCAATACCAATCAGCCCCAGCATTTT	CASRRTGNTNQPQHF
-	-	TRBV30	TRBJ2-2	15	TGTGCCTGGGACACCGGGACACTCCACACCGGGGAGCTGTTTTTT	CAWDTGTLHTGELFF
-	-	TRBV14	TRBJ2-6	18	TGTGCCAGCAGCTGGGCAGCACAAGTTCTCTCTGGGGCCAACGTCCTGACTTTC	CASSWAAQVLSGANVLTF
-	-	TRBV7-9	TRBJ2-7	15	TGTGCCAGCAGCTTAAGTCCGGTGGGCCCCTACGAGCAGTACTTC	CASSLSPVGPYEQYF
-	-	TRBV2	TRBJ1-5	14	TGTGCCAGCAGAGGAGGGGAGGCCCCTCAGCCCCAGCATTTT	CASRGGEAPQPQHF
-	TRBD2	TRBV4-1	TRBJ2-7	14	TGCGCCAGCATAGGCGGGGGAGAAAGAGACGAGCAGTACTTC	CASIGGGERDEQYF
-	TRBD1	TRBV30	TRBJ1-6	17	TGTGCCTGGAGAGAAGGGACAGGGGTAAAATGGGGTTCACCCCTCCACTTT	CAWREGTGVKWGSPLHF
-	-	TRBV4-2	TRBJ2-5	15	TGTGCCAGCAGCCAAGATCTTCCTACCCAAGAGACCCAGTACTTC	CASSQDLPTQETQYF
-	TRBD2	TRBV2	TRBJ2-1	15	TGTGCCAGCAGTGAAACTAGCGGGAGGGCCAATGAGCAGTTCTTC	CASSETSGRANEQFF
-	TRBD2	TRBV4-3	TRBJ2-7	14	TGCGCCAGCGGACCGGGCGGGGGGCACTACGAGCAGTACTTC	CASGPGGGHYEQYF
-	-	TRBV18	TRBJ1-1	14	TGTGCCAGCTCACCACTAGGGAGCAGTGCTGAAGCTTTCTTT	CASSPLGSSAEAFF
-	-	TRBV19	TRBJ2-1	14	TGTGCCAGTACCGATAGGGAGGCGCACAATGAGCAGTTCTTC	CASTDREAHNEQFF
-	TRBD2	TRBV5-4	TRBJ2-3	17	TGTGCCAGCAGCTTGTTGTTAGCGGGGGGGCGCACAGATACGCAGTATTTT	CASSLLLAGGRTDTQYF
-	-	TRBV2	TRBJ2-1	15	TGTGCCAGCAGCGGGGGGCCCAGCTCCTACAATGAGCAGTTCTTC	CASSGGPSSYNEQFF
-	-	TRBV14	TRBJ1-1	17	TGTGCCAGCAGCCAAGAGAAGGTGAGGGTCGGTGACGTAAGTGCTTTCTTT	CASSQEKVRVGDVSAFF
-	TRBD1	TRBV7-9	TRBJ1-1	19	TGTGCCAGCAGCCCTCAACGACCGGGACAGAAGAGGGGAAACACTGAAGCTTTCTTT	CASSPQRPGQKRGNTEAFF
once	-	TRBV21-1	TRBJ1-5	13	TGTGCCAGCAGCGGGCCGCACGCGCAGCCCCAGCATTTT	CASSGPHAQPQHF
-	TRBD1	TRBV30	TRBJ1-2	17	TGTGCCTGGACCGCGATCCCGGGACAGGGGGCAAGGGGTGGCTACACCTTC	CAWTAIPGQGARGGYTF
-	-	TRBV18	TRBJ2-3	12	TGTGCCAGCTCACCGAACAGGGATACGCAGTATTTT	CASSPNRDTQYF
-	TRBD1	TRBV6-5	TRBJ2-1	15	TGTGCCAGCAGTAACAGGGGGCGCTTTTTGAATGAGCAGTTCTTC	CASSNRGRFLNEQFF
-	-	TRBV13	TRBJ1-6	17	TGTGCCAGCAGCTCTCTACTTCACGACACCCCCGAATCACCCCTCCACTTT	CASSSLLHDTPESPLHF
-	-	TRBV7-2	TRBJ1-1	14	TGTGCCAGCAGCTTAAGGGGCAGGAACACTGAAGCTTTCTTT	CASSLRGRNTEAFF
-	-	TRBV5-4	TRBJ2-5	15	TGTGCCAGCAGCCTGGACAGCGGTTACCAAGAGACCCAGTACTTC	CASSLDSGYQETQYF
-	TRBD2	TRBV4-3	TRBJ2-5	16	TGCGCCAGCAGCCAGGGAGCGGGGGGATTAGGGGAGACCCAGTACTTC	CASSQGAGGLGETQYF
-	TRBD1	TRBV6-1	TRBJ1-4	16	TGTGCCAGCAGTGAAGGACGGACAGGTCTTTATGAAAAACTGTTTTTT	CASSEGRTGLYEKLFF
once	-	TRBV29-1	TRBJ1-2	12	TGCAGCTGCGATCTCAGTGGACAGCGCTACACCTTC	CSCDLSGQRYTF
-	TRBD1	TRBV27	TRBJ1-5	16	TGTGCCAGCAGTCCCCGGACAGGGGATAGCAATCAGCCCCAGCATTTT	CASSPRTGDSNQPQHF
-	TRBD2	TRBV7-2	TRBJ2-5	15	TGTGCCAGCAGCCGGAGGGGAGGGTTCGGCGAGACCCAGTACTTC	CASSRRGGFGETQYF
-	-	TRBV6-4	TRBJ1-2	14	TGTGCCAGCAGTGTTGGGCCCGCTAACTATGGCTACACCTTC	CASSVGPANYGYTF
-	TRBD2	TRBV9	TRBJ2-5	17	TGTGCCAGCAGCGCCATGGGACTAGCGGGGGGCCAAGAGACCCAGTACTTC	CASSAMGLAGGQETQYF
-	TRBD2	TRBV30	TRBJ2-2	15	TGTGCCTGGATCACTAGCGGGAGTTACACCGGGGAGCTGTTTTTT	CAWITSGSYTGELFF
once	TRBD1	TRBV4-3	TRBJ2-1	17	TGCGCCAGCAGCCAAGTGGCCGGGACAGGGGGCTACAATGAGCAGTTCTTC	CASSQVAGTGGYNEQFF
-	-	TRBV5-1	TRBJ1-1	14	TGCGCCAGCAGCTTGGGACAGGAGATTCGGGGCGCTTTCTTT	CASSLGQEIRGAFF
once	TRBD1	TRBV7-8	TRBJ1-2	13	TGTGCCAGCAGCCCAGACAGGGAAGATGGCTACACCTTC	CASSPDREDGYTF
-	TRBD1	TRBV15	TRBJ1-3	16	TGTGCCACCAGCAGGGAAAACAGGGGGCTCGGAAACACCATATATTTT	CATSRENRGLGNTIYF